Below, 9 T cell receptor beta chains from the same sample are listed, as sequenced in a study of blood T cell repertoires in COVID-19. The repertoire was sequenced with immunoSEQ multiplex PCR; TCRdb's copy has only in-frame clones and lacks some. The repertoire holds some 270,000 clones, roughly 90% seen once, with around 0.84% in the top ten. The sequenced sample consisted of peripheral blood. Receptors originate from a man aged 25-45 years with acute or convalescent COVID-19.

V usage is TRBV28 and J usage is TRBJ1-3; no firm D call. This CDR3 region has 15 residues. Germline V gene lookup returns CDR1 MDHEN and CDR2 SYDVKM. V shed 5 bases and J shed 0 bases, with 11 bases lying between them. The chain's CDR3 is CASSLLESSGNTIYF. DNA of the CDR3: TGTGCCAGCAGTCTACTCGAGAGCTCTGGAAACACCATATATTTT.

The rearrangement links TRBV20-1 to TRBJ1-1; no clear D. This CDR3 comprises 9 residues. Germline lookup yields CDR1 DFQATT and CDR2 SNEGSKA (reference sequence). The CDR3 reads CQTLGEAFF. The CDR3 coding sequence is TGCCAGACCCTAGGTGAAGCTTTCTTT.

The genes are TRBV11-2 and TRBJ1-1, with D unresolved. Germline-derived CDR1 and CDR2 are SGHAT and FQNNGV. With 6 bases removed from V and 1 base from J, the gap between germline ends came to 18 bases. The CDR3 consists of 16 residues. The CDR3 region is CASRPNRGKSNTEAFF. CDR3 DNA: TGTGCCAGCAGACCGAACCGCGGGAAATCGAACACTGAAGCTTTCTTT.

This chain uses TRBV11-1 with TRBJ1-1, with D maybe TRBD1 (6 bases). This CDR3 is 14 amino acids long. V was clipped by 6 bases and J by 10 bases, with 21 bases between them. Germline CDR1 is SGHAT and CDR2 is FQDESV (reference sequence). CDR3 residues: CASSQLPNTGIAFF. In DNA, the CDR3 is TGTGCCAGCAGTCAATTGCCGAATACAGGGATAGCTTTCTTT.

This rearrangement joins TRBV12-3 or TRBV12-4 to TRBJ2-7, with D possibly matching TRBD2 (6 bases). The CDR3 loop spans 12 amino acids. Trimming shortened V by 5 bases and J by 12 bases, and 17 bases separated the two germline ends. This chain's CDR3 is CASSLRRGRSYF. The CDR3 nucleotides are TGTGCCAGCAGTCTAAGAAGAGGGAGGTCGTACTTC.

CDR3 DNA sequence: TGCGCCAGCAGCTTACTGATCGGCGAGGGACTCTATGGCTACACCTTC. Its protein is CASSLLIGEGLYGYTF. J is TRBJ1-2 and V is TRBV5-1, with D possibly being TRBD1 (5 bases). Trimming cost V 2 bases and J 4 bases, with 18 bases left between them. Per the germline V gene, CDR1 is SGHRS and CDR2 is YFSETQ. The CDR3 has 16 amino acids. The full variable domain, rest sourced from reference TRBV5-1 and TRBJ1-2, is KAGVTQTPRYLIKTRGQQVTLSCSPISGHRSVSWYQQTPGQGLQFLFEYFSETQRNKGNFPGRFSGRQFSNSRSEMNVSTLELGDSALYLCASSLLIGEGLYGYTFGSGTRLTVV.

This CDR3 is CASSLTGQGRNEKLFF. CDR3 in DNA: TGTGCCAGCAGCCTGACGGGACAGGGCCGAAATGAAAAACTGTTTTTT. The chain uses TRBV5-6 and TRBJ1-4, with 9 bases matching TRBD1. The CDR3 spans 16 residues. V lost 4 bases, J lost 5 bases, and 9 bases stayed unmatched. Germline V gene lookup returns CDR1 SGHDT and CDR2 YYEEEE.

This clone has just a few counts. The rearrangement joins TRBV29-1 to TRBJ2-2; D is unresolved. CDR3 size: 13 residues. CDR1 and CDR2 from the germline V gene are SQVTM and ANQGSEA. V gave up 6 bases and J gave up 5 bases, with 13 bases separating them. CDR3 residues: CSVSATGTGELFF. In nucleotides, the CDR3 is TGCAGCGTATCAGCCACGGGTACCGGGGAGCTGTTTTTT.

J is TRBJ1-2 and V is TRBV4-1; no clear D gene. Germline lookup yields CDR1 MGHRA and CDR2 YSYEKL. V was clipped by 4 bases and J by 7 bases, with 16 bases between them. CDR3 length equals 14 residues. CDR3 in DNA: TGCGCCAGCAGCCCGACCCCCCGGGTCTTTGGCTACACCTTC. It yields the protein CASSPTPRVFGYTF.